A selection of T cell receptor beta chains follows, all from one sample in a study of human T cells and chemical hapten exposure. Via MiXCR, TCRdb re-called the RACE reads, giving one row per CDR3 protein. The profile covers 80,000 to 100,000 distinct CDR3 sequences, with 9.5% to 15% appearing a single time and roughly 2.1% taken by the ten largest. Sequencing used whole blood, obtained in connection with sensitization to the hapten diphenylcyclopropenone (DPC). The receptors here all came from a woman between 40 and 50 years old with alopecia areata. Some clones in this sample may be carry-over from other donors' samples. Both conserved end residues are part of each CDR3.

CDR3aa | j_gene | v_gene
CASSSPPGEQFF | TRBJ2-1 | TRBV11-2
CASSSYRGTEAFF | TRBJ1-1 | TRBV28
CASSLEPGLAVTTEQFF | TRBJ2-1 | TRBV5-1
CASRRATDSYEQYF | TRBJ2-7 | TRBV13
CASTRRLSEQYF | TRBJ2-7 | TRBV28
CASSAQGYEQYF | TRBJ2-7 | TRBV12-3/TRBV12-4
CAISMEGSETQYF | TRBJ2-5 | TRBV10-3
CGIRQGQSYEQYF | TRBJ2-7 | TRBV20-1
CASSDSRGPANEQFF | TRBJ2-1 | TRBV6-4
CASRRVAGHNEQFF | TRBJ2-1 | TRBV28
CASSRQSGTGELFF | TRBJ2-2 | TRBV2
CASRPGTGLGNTIYF | TRBJ1-3 | TRBV6-2/TRBV6-3
CASSEWAGDTEAFF | TRBJ1-1 | TRBV6-1
CASSQAREYEQFF | TRBJ2-1 | TRBV4-2
CSAPPSGRLDNEQFF | TRBJ2-1 | TRBV20-1
CASSLKSGQGQETQYF | TRBJ2-5 | TRBV5-6
CASSPGLAGEGYEQYF | TRBJ2-7 | TRBV18
CSATRLDYQETQYF | TRBJ2-5 | TRBV20-1
CASSPGPESTYEQYF | TRBJ2-7 | TRBV7-2
CAISGDSGANVLTF | TRBJ2-6 | TRBV10-3
CASMPGDRGYNEQFF | TRBJ2-1 | TRBV28
CSASRQTTDTQYF | TRBJ2-3 | TRBV20-1
CASSYRDQYGYTF | TRBJ1-2 | TRBV7-9
CASSGELITPQHF | TRBJ1-5 | TRBV19
CASSVAPARDTGELFF | TRBJ2-2 | TRBV9
CASRRGLQETQYF | TRBJ2-5 | TRBV7-2
CASSILPLAALYNEQFF | TRBJ2-1 | TRBV7-2
CASRYGLGGDEQYF | TRBJ2-7 | TRBV5-5
CASSPGLQTYNEQFF | TRBJ2-1 | TRBV4-2
CASSYSGGGVNTEAFF | TRBJ1-1 | TRBV6-2/TRBV6-3
CASSWKGEWVTDTQYF | TRBJ2-3 | TRBV28
CSGGQGLNTEAFF | TRBJ1-1 | TRBV29-1
CASSLPRMVGEAFF | TRBJ1-1 | TRBV12-3/TRBV12-4
CASSVELAGNGEQFF | TRBJ2-1 | TRBV9
CASSGTGNSQETQYF | TRBJ2-5 | TRBV7-9
CASSLEAVTDTQYF | TRBJ2-3 | TRBV7-6
CASSPDRMGSPLHF | TRBJ1-6 | TRBV12-3/TRBV12-4